The 28 T cell receptor beta chains below were found in one sample sequenced in a study of T cell changes during pregnancy in multiple sclerosis. TCRdb keeps only in-frame clones here, not all; method: immunoSEQ multiplex PCR. The top ten hold roughly 1.6% of the sample, which has roughly 110,000 clones, about 90% seen once. Sequenced material: peripheral blood, taken before pregnancy. The source of these receptors is a female donor with multiple sclerosis, enrolled in a pregnancy study.

The chain links TRBV19 to TRBJ2-3; D is perhaps TRBD1 (6 bases). The CDR3 length is 16 residues. V gave up 7 bases and J gave up 2 bases, with 19 bases separating them. The germline V gene encodes CDR1 LNHDA and CDR2 SQIVND (reference sequence). CDR3 sequence: CASTLHQTGNTDTQYF. The CDR3 DNA is TGTGCCAGTACCCTTCACCAGACAGGCAACACAGATACGCAGTATTTT.

This clone has a single count. The gene calls are TRBV6-5 and TRBJ2-7; possibly TRBD1 for D (6 bases). This CDR3 has 14 amino acids. CDR1 is MNHEY, CDR2 SVGAGI, per germline. The V end was cut by 6 bases, the J end by 1 base, with 13 bases between. The CDR3 here is CASRKGQKSYEQYF. In nucleotides, the CDR3 is TGTGCCAGCAGAAAAGGACAGAAATCCTACGAGCAGTACTTC.

The chain uses TRBV7-3 and TRBJ2-2; unclear D gene. Germline-derived CDR1 and CDR2 are SGHTA and FQGTGA. The CDR3 runs 15 residues. Trimming pared 1 base from V and 4 bases from J, leaving 10 bases between. CDR3 amino acids: CASSLNTGSTGELFF. The CDR3 DNA follows: TGTGCCAGCAGCTTAAATACGGGTTCCACCGGGGAGCTGTTTTTT.

This chain links TRBV30 with TRBJ2-5; a weak D match, TRBD1 (6 bases). This CDR3 comprises 13 residues. Per the germline V gene, CDR1 is GTSNPN and CDR2 is SVGIG (reference sequence). The germline V and J ends were trimmed by 6 bases and 2 bases, with 13 bases remaining between them. The CDR3 here is CACQPGQQETQYF. The CDR3 coding sequence is TGTGCCTGTCAACCGGGACAACAAGAGACCCAGTACTTC.

The sample holds one count of this clone. The V gene is TRBV5-1, the J gene TRBJ1-3; 9 bases agree with TRBD1. From germline, CDR1 is SGHRS and CDR2 YFSETQ. V was clipped by 4 bases and J by 0 bases; unmatched bases: 5. CDR3 length equals 16 residues. For the CDR3, the DNA is TGCGCCAGCAGCACTGGACAGGGGAACTCTGGAAACACCATATATTTT. Encoded protein: CASSTGQGNSGNTIYF.

The V call is TRBV7-9, the J call TRBJ2-1, with a possible D match to TRBD2 (7 bases). V lost 1 base, J lost 7 bases, and 17 bases lay in between. The CDR3 extends over 16 amino acids. Germline CDR1 and CDR2: SEHNR and FQNEAQ (reference sequence). The CDR3, as DNA: TGTGCCAGCAGCTTAGGGGGCGGGGGCAAGTCAAATGAGCAGTTCTTC. This translates into CASSLGGGGKSNEQFF.

The gene calls are TRBV13 and TRBJ1-2; D unresolved. This CDR3 is 14 amino acids long. V lost 6 bases to trimming and J lost 0 bases, with 11 bases between them. CDR1 is PRHDT, CDR2 FYEKMQ, per germline (reference sequence). Written as DNA, the CDR3 is TGTGCCAGCAGTCTAGAACGGACTAACTATGGCTACACCTTC. It encodes CASSLERTNYGYTF.

This clone appeared once. The chain carries TRBV28 and TRBJ2-7, with D maybe TRBD2 (5 bases). The CDR3 loop spans 12 amino acids. The V end lost 6 bases, the J end lost 8 bases, and 14 bases lay between the germline ends. Germline CDR1 MDHEN, CDR2 SYDVKM. The CDR3 reads CASRGALWKQYF. CDR3 in DNA: TGTGCCAGCAGGGGAGCCCTGTGGAAGCAGTACTTC. The entire variable domain, with the rest obtained from reference TRBV28 and TRBJ2-7, is as follows: DVKVTQSSRYLVKRTGEKVFLECVQDMDHENMFWYRQDPGLGLRLIYFSYDVKMKEKGDIPEGYSVSREKKERFSLILESASTNQTSMYLCASRGALWKQYFGPGTRLTVT.

The chain combines TRBV19 with TRBJ1-1; possibly TRBD1 for D (6 bases). Germline V gives CDR1 LNHDA, CDR2 SQIVND (reference sequence). The CDR3 length is 13 residues. V lost 5 bases to trimming and J lost 3 bases, with 10 bases between them. CDR3 bases: TGTGCCAGTAGTCAGGGGTCGGACACTGAAGCTTTCTTT. Amino acids: CASSQGSDTEAFF.

The chain recombines TRBV30 with TRBJ2-1; D uncertain. Trimming removed 0 bases at V and 9 bases at J, with 12 bases between. Germline CDR1 reads GTSNPN; CDR2 reads SVGIG (reference sequence). CDR3 size: 13 residues. In nucleotides, the CDR3 is TGTGCCTGGAGTGTACGATTACCGGGTGAGCAGTTCTTC. It codes for CAWSVRLPGEQFF.

V gene TRBV9 combines with J gene TRBJ2-7; 8 bases match TRBD2. CDR3 size: 15 residues. V shed 4 bases and J 2 bases; nucleotides not matched to a gene: 8. The germline CDR1 and CDR2 sequences are SGDLS and YYNGEE. In DNA form, the CDR3 reads TGTGCCAGCAGCCCTTACGGGGGGGAGACCTACGAGCAGTACTTC. Its protein is CASSPYGGETYEQYF.

The V gene is TRBV19, the J gene TRBJ2-5; no reliable D call. V gave up 5 bases and J gave up 1 base, with 14 bases separating them. CDR3 length: 15 residues. Germline lookup yields CDR1 LNHDA and CDR2 SQIVND (reference sequence). DNA for the CDR3: TGTGCCAGTAGTCAAACAGCAGGTCTCCAAGAGACCCAGTACTTC. Protein: CASSQTAGLQETQYF. Drawing the rest from reference TRBV19 and TRBJ2-5, the complete variable domain is DGGITQSPKYLFRKEGQNVTLSCEQNLNHDAMYWYRQDPGQGLRLIYYSQIVNDFQKGDIAEGYSVSREKKESFPLTVTSAQKNPTAFYLCASSQTAGLQETQYFGPGTRLLVL.

The rearrangement links TRBV5-4 to TRBJ2-7; D not certain. This CDR3 is 15 amino acids long. CDR1 and CDR2 from the germline V gene are SGHNT and YYREEE (reference sequence). V gave up 0 bases and J gave up 5 bases, with 15 bases separating them. The CDR3 DNA reads as TGTGCCAGCAGCTTGGGGGCTAAAATTTGGGACGAGCAGTACTTC. Encoded protein: CASSLGAKIWDEQYF.

In this sample, this clone turned up a few times. V is TRBV6-1 and J is TRBJ2-2; 10 bases align to TRBD2. Germline loops: CDR1 MNHNS, CDR2 SASEGT. The CDR3 is 14 amino acids. Trimming at V came to 11 bases and at J to 7 bases, leaving 10 bases not matched to a gene. The CDR3 DNA sequence: TGTGCCGGATCGCTAGCGGGAGAAAACGGGGAGCTGTTTTTT. Translating it yields CAGSLAGENGELFF.

The V gene is TRBV25-1, the J gene TRBJ2-7; 10 bases align to TRBD1. The CDR3 extends over 15 amino acids. The junction had 7 bases not matched to a gene; V was cut back by 6 bases and J by 2 bases. CDR1 is MGHDK, CDR2 SYGVNS, per germline. The CDR3 region is CASRGDRGRAYEQYF. The DNA for the CDR3 is TGTGCCAGCAGGGGGGACAGGGGACGAGCCTACGAGCAGTACTTC.

The rearrangement uses TRBV11-3 and TRBJ2-1, with 13 bases that match TRBD2. The germline CDR1 and CDR2 sequences are SGHNT and YENEEA. This CDR3 spans 16 amino acids. The junction had 6 bases not matched to a gene; V was cut back by 4 bases and J by 6 bases. The CDR3 coding sequence is TGTGCCAGCAGCTCTCAGGGACTAGCGGGACGCAATGAGCAGTTCTTC. It is translated as CASSSQGLAGRNEQFF.

The genes are TRBV7-9 and TRBJ2-2; D is uncertain. The V gene's germline CDR1 is SEHNR and CDR2 FQNEAQ (reference sequence). The CDR3 totals 16 residues. Trimming took 2 bases from V and 3 from J, leaving 13 bases between them. The CDR3 DNA sequence: TGTGCCAGCAGCTTACTAGGCCTTACCGACACCGGGGAGCTGTTTTTT. This encodes CASSLLGLTDTGELFF.

The chain uses TRBV18 and TRBJ1-1; D might be TRBD1 (5 bases). V gave up 1 base and J gave up 5 bases, with 14 bases separating them. Looked up from germline, CDR1 is KGHSH and CDR2 is LQKENI. The CDR3 totals 15 residues. The CDR3 DNA reads TGTGCCAGCTCACCACAGGAGGGGCATTGGACTGAAGCTTTCTTT. This sequence encodes CASSPQEGHWTEAFF.

The chain links TRBV29-1 to TRBJ2-1; 8 bases map to TRBD1. CDR3 size: 18 residues. Germline V CDR1 and CDR2: SQVTM, ANQGSEA. The trim removed 2 bases at V and 2 bases at J, leaving 14 bases unmatched. The CDR3 is CSVEIGSGGAWTYNEQFF. The CDR3, as DNA: TGCAGCGTTGAAATAGGGTCAGGGGGCGCTTGGACCTACAATGAGCAGTTCTTC.

This chain joins TRBV28 and TRBJ1-1, with D possibly TRBD1 on 6 matching bases. This CDR3 has 14 amino acids. The germline V and J ends were trimmed by 3 bases and 2 bases, with 10 bases remaining between them. The germline V gene has CDR1 MDHEN and CDR2 SYDVKM. In nucleotides, the CDR3 is TGTGCCAGCAGTTTCAGGGGTGGTAACACTGAAGCTTTCTTT. Translated, it gives CASSFRGGNTEAFF.

This clone was counted between two and nine times. V usage is TRBV6-1 and J usage is TRBJ1-2, with D perhaps matching TRBD1 (5 bases). Germline V gene data show CDR1 as MNHNS and CDR2 as SASEGT. Trimming pared 4 bases from V and 3 bases from J, leaving 18 bases between. The CDR3 extends over 16 amino acids. This chain's CDR3 is CASSGAWGRDDYGYTF. The CDR3 region has the DNA TGTGCCAGCAGTGGGGCTTGGGGCAGGGATGACTATGGCTACACCTTC.

V and J are TRBV5-1 and TRBJ1-2, with TRBD1 matching 9 bases. The CDR3 is 16 amino acids. Germline assignment: CDR1 SGHRS and CDR2 YFSETQ. Germline trimming cut 2 bases from V and 7 bases from J; bases unmatched to any gene: 12. The CDR3 nucleotides are TGCGCCAGCAGCTTTTACCAGGGACAGGGTAGTGGTGGCTACACCTTC. Amino acids: CASSFYQGQGSGGYTF.

The rearrangement links TRBV4-2 to TRBJ2-3; tentatively, D is TRBD2 (6 bases). Germline V gene sequence: CDR1 LGHNA, CDR2 YNFKEQ. V lost 4 bases and J 1 base, leaving 15 bases between the germline ends. CDR3 length equals 16 residues. The CDR3: CASSPAEGGGTDTQYF. The DNA of the CDR3 is TGTGCCAGCAGCCCTGCGGAGGGTGGGGGCACAGATACGCAGTATTTT.

The rearrangement uses TRBV28 and TRBJ2-5; maybe TRBD2 (5 bases). The CDR3 loop spans 15 amino acids. V lost 5 bases and J lost 4, with 17 bases in between. From germline, CDR1 is MDHEN and CDR2 SYDVKM. CDR3 sequence (DNA): TGTGCCAGCAGTCTCCCCGGTAGCGTAACAGAGACCCAGTACTTC. It encodes CASSLPGSVTETQYF.

This clone has a single count. The J gene is TRBJ1-1, the V gene TRBV6-5; perhaps TRBD1 as D (5 bases). Deletions cut 3 bases from V and 6 bases from J, with 8 bases between. Germline V CDR1 and CDR2: MNHEY, SVGAGI. The CDR3 length is 12 residues. The CDR3 nucleotides are TGTGCCAGCAGTTATTGGGGGGCTGAAGCTTTCTTT. Its translation: CASSYWGAEAFF.

This chain uses TRBV6-1 with TRBJ2-2; 8 bases are a match to TRBD1. V shed 5 bases and J 1 base; nucleotides not matched to a gene: 3. Germline V gene data show CDR1 as MNHNS and CDR2 as SASEGT. This CDR3 has 15 amino acids. The CDR3 sequence: CASSRGTGNTGELFF. As DNA, the CDR3 is TGTGCCAGCAGTAGAGGGACAGGGAACACCGGGGAGCTGTTTTTT.

V gene TRBV11-1 combines with J gene TRBJ2-7, with 9 nucleotides matching TRBD1. Germline V CDR1 and CDR2: SGHAT, FQDESV (reference sequence). V lost 5 bases, J lost 5 bases, and 10 bases stayed unmatched. There are 15 residues in the CDR3. CDR3 loop: CASSLVLRDRDEQYF. The CDR3 DNA reads as TGTGCCAGCAGCCTAGTCCTCCGGGACAGGGACGAGCAGTACTTC.

This clone has a handful of counts. The gene calls are TRBV19 and TRBJ1-3, with D maybe TRBD1 (6 bases). Germline V gene data show CDR1 as LNHDA and CDR2 as SQIVND (reference sequence). This CDR3 is 15 amino acids long. The V and J ends lost 4 bases and 0 bases respectively, with 10 bases between them. CDR3 loop: CASSRQADSGNTIYF. Here the CDR3 DNA reads TGTGCCAGTAGTAGACAGGCCGACTCTGGAAACACCATATATTTT.